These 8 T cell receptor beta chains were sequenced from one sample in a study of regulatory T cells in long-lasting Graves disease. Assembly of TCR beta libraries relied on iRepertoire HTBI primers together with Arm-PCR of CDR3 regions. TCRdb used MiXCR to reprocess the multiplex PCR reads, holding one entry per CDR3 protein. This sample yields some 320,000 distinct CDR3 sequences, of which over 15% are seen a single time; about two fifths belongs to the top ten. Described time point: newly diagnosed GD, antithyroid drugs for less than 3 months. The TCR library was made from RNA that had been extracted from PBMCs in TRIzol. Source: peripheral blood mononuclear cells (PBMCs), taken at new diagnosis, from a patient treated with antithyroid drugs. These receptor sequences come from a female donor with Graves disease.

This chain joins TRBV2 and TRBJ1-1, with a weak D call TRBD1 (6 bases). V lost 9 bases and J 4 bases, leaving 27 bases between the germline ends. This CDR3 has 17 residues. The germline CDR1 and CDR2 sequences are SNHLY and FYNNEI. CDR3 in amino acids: CARYTLTGISATTEAFF. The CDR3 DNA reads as TGTGCCAGATACACCCTCACAGGGATAAGCGCGACCACTGAAGCTTTCTTT.

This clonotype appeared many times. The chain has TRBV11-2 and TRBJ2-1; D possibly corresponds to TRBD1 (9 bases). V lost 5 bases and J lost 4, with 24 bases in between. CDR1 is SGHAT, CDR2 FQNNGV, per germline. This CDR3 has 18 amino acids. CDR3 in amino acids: CASSGYTGGGRFYNEQFF. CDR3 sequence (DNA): TGTGCCAGCAGCGGATACACAGGGGGCGGGAGGTTTTACAATGAGCAGTTCTTC.

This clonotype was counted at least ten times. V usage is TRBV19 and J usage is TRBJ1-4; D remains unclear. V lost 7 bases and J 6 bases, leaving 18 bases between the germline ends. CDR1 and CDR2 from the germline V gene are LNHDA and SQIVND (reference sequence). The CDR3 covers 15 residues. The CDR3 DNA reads TGTGCCAGTAACCCCCCGGGTTCTGGGGATGAAAAACTGTTTTTT. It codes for CASNPPGSGDEKLFF.

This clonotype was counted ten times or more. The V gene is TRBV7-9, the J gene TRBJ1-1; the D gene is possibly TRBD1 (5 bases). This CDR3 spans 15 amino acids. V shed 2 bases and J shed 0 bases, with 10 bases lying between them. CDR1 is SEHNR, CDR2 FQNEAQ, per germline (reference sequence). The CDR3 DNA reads TGTGCCAGCAGCTTACATGAGACAGTGAACACTGAAGCTTTCTTT. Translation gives CASSLHETVNTEAFF. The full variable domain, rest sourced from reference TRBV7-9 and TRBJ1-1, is DTGVSQNPRHKITKRGQNVTFRCDPISEHNRLYWYRQTLGQGPEFLTYFQNEAQLEKSRLLSDRFSAERPKGSFSTLEIQRTEQGDSAMYLCASSLHETVNTEAFFGQGTRLTVV.

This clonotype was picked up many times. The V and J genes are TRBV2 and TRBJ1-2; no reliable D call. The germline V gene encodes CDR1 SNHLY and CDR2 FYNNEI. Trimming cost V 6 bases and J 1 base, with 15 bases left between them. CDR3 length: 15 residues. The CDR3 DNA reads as TGTGCCAGCAGCCAGGAGATGTCGATTAACTATGGCTACACCTTC. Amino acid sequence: CASSQEMSINYGYTF.

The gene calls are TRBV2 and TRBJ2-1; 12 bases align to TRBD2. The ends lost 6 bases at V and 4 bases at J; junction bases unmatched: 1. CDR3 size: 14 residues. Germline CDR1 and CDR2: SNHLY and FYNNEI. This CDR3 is CASRLAGGYNEQFF. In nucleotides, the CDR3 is TGTGCCAGCAGGCTAGCGGGAGGGTACAATGAGCAGTTCTTC.

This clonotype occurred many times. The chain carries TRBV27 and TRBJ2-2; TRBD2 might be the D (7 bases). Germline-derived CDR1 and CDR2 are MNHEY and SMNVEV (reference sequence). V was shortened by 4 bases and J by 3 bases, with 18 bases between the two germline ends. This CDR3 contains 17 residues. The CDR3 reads CASSYTFRGGYTGELFF. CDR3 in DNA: TGTGCCAGCAGTTACACTTTTAGGGGGGGTTACACCGGGGAGCTGTTTTTT.

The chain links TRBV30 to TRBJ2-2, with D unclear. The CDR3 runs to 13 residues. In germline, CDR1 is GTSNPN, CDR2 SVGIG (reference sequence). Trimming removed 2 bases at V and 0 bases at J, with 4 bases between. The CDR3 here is CAWSWANTGELFF. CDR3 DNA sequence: TGTGCCTGGAGTTGGGCGAACACCGGGGAGCTGTTTTTT.